The 4 T cell receptor beta chains given below trace back to one sample, sequenced in a study of T cells in Graves' hyperthyroidism and ophthalmopathy. The source material, RNA transcripts, was used to amplify TCR beta CDR3 regions. HTBI primers were the set used in a first-round RT-PCR of the TCR CDR3. A single record per CDR3 protein comes from TCRdb applying MiXCR to the multiplex PCR reads. The table has hundreds of thousands of distinct CDR3 sequences, around 20% seen once. Sample: blood. The receptors come from a woman in her forties or fifties with Graves' hyperthyroidism that later progressed to Graves' ophthalmopathy.

This clonotype was observed a few times. The chain has TRBV29-1 and TRBJ1-2; D uncertain. The V gene's germline CDR1 is SQVTM and CDR2 ANQGSEA. The length of the CDR3 is 14 residues. Trimming took 4 bases from V and 4 from J, leaving 16 bases between them. CDR3 bases: TGCAGCGTTGCCACAGAGGGCTTGCTCTATGGCTACACCTTC. Amino acid sequence: CSVATEGLLYGYTF.

The sample holds many counts of this clonotype. V gene TRBV7-9 combines with J gene TRBJ2-1, with 9 positions matching TRBD2. The V segment lost 5 bases and the J segment 4 bases; nucleotides outside the gene matches: 18. Germline V gene data show CDR1 as SEHNR and CDR2 as FQNEAQ (reference sequence). The CDR3 has 19 amino acids. Here the CDR3 DNA reads TGTGCCAGCAGCCATTCCGGGACTAGCATTGTCAGGGGATACAATGAGCAGTTCTTC. This encodes CASSHSGTSIVRGYNEQFF.

This clonotype was detected a few times. This sequence joins TRBV3-1 and TRBJ2-7; perhaps TRBD1 as D (5 bases). CDR1 and CDR2 (germline): LGHDT, YNNKEL (reference sequence). Between the trimmed V and J ends, which lost 1 base and 6 bases, there was a span of 13 bases. The CDR3 covers 14 residues. As DNA, the CDR3 is TGTGCCAGCAGCCAAGGTGTTACAGGTGGCGAGCAGTACTTC. Its protein product is CASSQGVTGGEQYF.

This clonotype was seen many times. The chain recombines TRBV5-1 with TRBJ1-3; D is unclear. V lost 0 bases, J lost 3 bases, and 7 bases lay in between. In germline, CDR1 is SGHRS, CDR2 YFSETQ. This CDR3 spans 14 amino acids. CDR3 residues: CASSLGTVGNTIYF. DNA for the CDR3: TGCGCCAGCAGCTTGGGGACGGTTGGAAACACCATATATTTT.